Each of the 15 T cell receptor beta chains below was sequenced from the same sample in a study of cytomegalovirus exposure and HLA in healthy donors. The primer mix had 60 Vbeta and 13 Jbeta primers. The repertoire was sequenced with immunoSEQ multiplex PCR; TCRdb's copy has only in-frame clones and lacks some. Of 160,000 or so clones in the sample, 84% were seen once. The sample taken for sequencing was PBMCs. The source is a young man in good health and CMV-seronegative.

V usage is TRBV6-1 and J usage is TRBJ2-2; 12 nucleotides match TRBD1. From germline, CDR1 is MNHNS and CDR2 SASEGT. Germline trimming cut 4 bases from V and 8 bases from J; bases unmatched to any gene: 11. The CDR3 runs to 17 residues. The DNA for the CDR3 is TGTGCCAGCAGTGGCTTGTGGGGACAGGGGGCTGGTGGGGAGCTGTTTTTT. Residues: CASSGLWGQGAGGELFF.

CDR3 loop: CASRAYGGKNIQYF. DNA of the CDR3: TGTGCCAGCAGGGCCTATGGCGGAAAAAACATTCAGTACTTC. V gene TRBV27 combines with J gene TRBJ2-4, with D unclear. The V gene lost 6 bases and the J gene lost 4 bases, with 13 bases spanning the gap. This CDR3 has 14 residues. Germline V gene lookup returns CDR1 MNHEY and CDR2 SMNVEV (reference sequence).

The gene calls are TRBV11-1 and TRBJ2-5, with 7 bases lining up with TRBD1. Germline assignment: CDR1 SGHAT and CDR2 FQDESV (reference sequence). V was pared by 5 bases and J by 5 bases, with 8 bases of the junction left unmatched. This CDR3 comprises 14 residues. As DNA, the CDR3 is TGTGCCAGCAGCGCCACAGGGGCCCGGGAGACCCAGTACTTC. Translation: CASSATGARETQYF.

This clone was found once. A junction boundary mismatches the germline segment, possibly from a read error. This chain uses TRBV4-1 with TRBJ2-1; 10 bases agree with TRBD1. CDR1 and CDR2 from the germline V gene are MGHRA and YSYEKL. CDR3 length: 18 amino acids. CDR3 in DNA: TGCGCCAGCGGCCAAATGAACGCCGGGACAGGGGTTAACAATGAGCAGTTCTTC. This encodes CASGQMNAGTGVNNEQFF.

The V gene is TRBV5-1, the J gene TRBJ2-7; the D gene is possibly TRBD1 (5 bases). This CDR3 comprises 13 residues. V lost 4 bases to trimming and J lost 5 bases, with 13 bases between them. Germline CDR1 and CDR2: SGHRS and YFSETQ. Here the CDR3 DNA reads TGCGCCAGCAGCGCGTCGGTCAGGGACGAGCAGTACTTC. Amino acid sequence: CASSASVRDEQYF.

The V and J genes are TRBV10-3 and TRBJ2-1, with 10 bases that match TRBD2. The CDR3 runs 16 residues. The V and J ends lost 0 bases and 10 bases, in that order; junction bases with no gene match: 9. The germline gives CDR1 ENHRY, CDR2 SYGVKD. The CDR3 DNA reads as TGTGCCATCAGTGAGTCGGCCAGCGGGGGGGCCCGGGAGCAGTTCTTC. Its protein is CAISESASGGAREQFF.

The chain has TRBV27 and TRBJ2-1, with a possible D match to TRBD2 (6 bases). The V end was cut by 8 bases, the J end by 8 bases, with 19 bases between. The germline V gene encodes CDR1 MNHEY and CDR2 SMNVEV (reference sequence). CDR3 length equals 14 residues. CDR3 in DNA: TGTGCCAGCTGGCTCGACGGGAGCGTTGATGAGCAGTTCTTC. It encodes CASWLDGSVDEQFF.

The V call is TRBV27, the J call TRBJ2-7; 10 nucleotides match TRBD1. CDR3 length: 13 amino acids. Trimming at V came to 6 bases and at J to 4 bases, leaving 3 bases not matched to a gene. In germline, CDR1 is MNHEY, CDR2 SMNVEV (reference sequence). The CDR3 loop reads CASSGTGAYEQYF. The CDR3 DNA is TGTGCCAGCAGCGGGACAGGGGCGTACGAGCAGTACTTC.

The chain is built from TRBV29-1 and TRBJ1-4, with D uncertain. Germline values: CDR1 SQVTM, CDR2 ANQGSEA. The CDR3 extends over 15 amino acids. V was shortened by 4 bases and J by 0 bases, with 12 bases between the two germline ends. The CDR3, as DNA: TGCAGCGTTGCAGACGGACTTGCAACTAATGAAAAACTGTTTTTT. The encoded protein is CSVADGLATNEKLFF.

This sequence joins TRBV7-8 and TRBJ2-6, with 7 bases that match TRBD1. This CDR3 region has 18 residues. Germline values: CDR1 SGHVS, CDR2 FQNEAQ. The V and J ends lost 1 base and 0 bases, in that order; junction bases with no gene match: 6. CDR3 coding DNA: TGTGCCAGCAGCTTAGATGGGGACAGATCCTCTGGGGCCAACGTCCTGACTTTC. This encodes CASSLDGDRSSGANVLTF.

This chain links TRBV14 with TRBJ2-3, with TRBD1 as a possible D gene (6 bases). This CDR3 has 13 residues. Germline CDR1 reads SGHDN; CDR2 reads FVKESK. V lost 9 bases to trimming and J lost 0 bases, with 10 bases between them. As DNA, the CDR3 is TGTGCCAGTAACAGGGATAGCACAGATACGCAGTATTTT. Its translation: CASNRDSTDTQYF.

J is TRBJ1-1 and V is TRBV13; a possible D gene is TRBD1 (6 bases). CDR3 length equals 16 residues. The germline V and J ends were trimmed by 5 bases and 9 bases, with 25 bases remaining between them. The germline gives CDR1 PRHDT, CDR2 FYEKMQ (reference sequence). The chain's CDR3 is CASSIRVGAGFSKAFF. CDR3 nucleotide sequence: TGTGCCAGCAGCATCAGGGTGGGGGCTGGGTTCTCTAAAGCTTTCTTT.

The gene calls are TRBV18 and TRBJ2-7; 8 bases match TRBD1. The germline gives CDR1 KGHSH, CDR2 LQKENI. The V gene end was trimmed by 4 bases and the J gene end by 4 bases; junction bases not matched to a gene: 6. The CDR3 consists of 14 residues. In DNA, the CDR3 is TGTGCCAGCTCACTCGGACAGGGAATTTACGAGCAGTACTTC. Translation: CASSLGQGIYEQYF.

The chain recombines TRBV7-9 with TRBJ1-2, with 7 bases fitting TRBD1. Germline values: CDR1 SEHNR, CDR2 FQNEAQ (reference sequence). V was clipped by 3 bases and J by 5 bases; unmatched bases: 9. This CDR3 region has 15 residues. In DNA, the CDR3 is TGTGCCAGCAGCTTCGGTCCCGGGACAGTGTATGGCTACACCTTC. Its translation: CASSFGPGTVYGYTF.

CDR3 coding DNA: TGTGCCAGCAGCCTCCACAGGGGAGGCGGTGAAAAACTGTTTTTT. Protein: CASSLHRGGGEKLFF. The chain combines TRBV11-3 with TRBJ1-4, with 7 bases lining up with TRBD1. This CDR3 spans 15 amino acids. V dropped 5 bases and J dropped 7; count of bases not matched to a gene: 10. From germline, CDR1 is SGHNT and CDR2 YENEEA.